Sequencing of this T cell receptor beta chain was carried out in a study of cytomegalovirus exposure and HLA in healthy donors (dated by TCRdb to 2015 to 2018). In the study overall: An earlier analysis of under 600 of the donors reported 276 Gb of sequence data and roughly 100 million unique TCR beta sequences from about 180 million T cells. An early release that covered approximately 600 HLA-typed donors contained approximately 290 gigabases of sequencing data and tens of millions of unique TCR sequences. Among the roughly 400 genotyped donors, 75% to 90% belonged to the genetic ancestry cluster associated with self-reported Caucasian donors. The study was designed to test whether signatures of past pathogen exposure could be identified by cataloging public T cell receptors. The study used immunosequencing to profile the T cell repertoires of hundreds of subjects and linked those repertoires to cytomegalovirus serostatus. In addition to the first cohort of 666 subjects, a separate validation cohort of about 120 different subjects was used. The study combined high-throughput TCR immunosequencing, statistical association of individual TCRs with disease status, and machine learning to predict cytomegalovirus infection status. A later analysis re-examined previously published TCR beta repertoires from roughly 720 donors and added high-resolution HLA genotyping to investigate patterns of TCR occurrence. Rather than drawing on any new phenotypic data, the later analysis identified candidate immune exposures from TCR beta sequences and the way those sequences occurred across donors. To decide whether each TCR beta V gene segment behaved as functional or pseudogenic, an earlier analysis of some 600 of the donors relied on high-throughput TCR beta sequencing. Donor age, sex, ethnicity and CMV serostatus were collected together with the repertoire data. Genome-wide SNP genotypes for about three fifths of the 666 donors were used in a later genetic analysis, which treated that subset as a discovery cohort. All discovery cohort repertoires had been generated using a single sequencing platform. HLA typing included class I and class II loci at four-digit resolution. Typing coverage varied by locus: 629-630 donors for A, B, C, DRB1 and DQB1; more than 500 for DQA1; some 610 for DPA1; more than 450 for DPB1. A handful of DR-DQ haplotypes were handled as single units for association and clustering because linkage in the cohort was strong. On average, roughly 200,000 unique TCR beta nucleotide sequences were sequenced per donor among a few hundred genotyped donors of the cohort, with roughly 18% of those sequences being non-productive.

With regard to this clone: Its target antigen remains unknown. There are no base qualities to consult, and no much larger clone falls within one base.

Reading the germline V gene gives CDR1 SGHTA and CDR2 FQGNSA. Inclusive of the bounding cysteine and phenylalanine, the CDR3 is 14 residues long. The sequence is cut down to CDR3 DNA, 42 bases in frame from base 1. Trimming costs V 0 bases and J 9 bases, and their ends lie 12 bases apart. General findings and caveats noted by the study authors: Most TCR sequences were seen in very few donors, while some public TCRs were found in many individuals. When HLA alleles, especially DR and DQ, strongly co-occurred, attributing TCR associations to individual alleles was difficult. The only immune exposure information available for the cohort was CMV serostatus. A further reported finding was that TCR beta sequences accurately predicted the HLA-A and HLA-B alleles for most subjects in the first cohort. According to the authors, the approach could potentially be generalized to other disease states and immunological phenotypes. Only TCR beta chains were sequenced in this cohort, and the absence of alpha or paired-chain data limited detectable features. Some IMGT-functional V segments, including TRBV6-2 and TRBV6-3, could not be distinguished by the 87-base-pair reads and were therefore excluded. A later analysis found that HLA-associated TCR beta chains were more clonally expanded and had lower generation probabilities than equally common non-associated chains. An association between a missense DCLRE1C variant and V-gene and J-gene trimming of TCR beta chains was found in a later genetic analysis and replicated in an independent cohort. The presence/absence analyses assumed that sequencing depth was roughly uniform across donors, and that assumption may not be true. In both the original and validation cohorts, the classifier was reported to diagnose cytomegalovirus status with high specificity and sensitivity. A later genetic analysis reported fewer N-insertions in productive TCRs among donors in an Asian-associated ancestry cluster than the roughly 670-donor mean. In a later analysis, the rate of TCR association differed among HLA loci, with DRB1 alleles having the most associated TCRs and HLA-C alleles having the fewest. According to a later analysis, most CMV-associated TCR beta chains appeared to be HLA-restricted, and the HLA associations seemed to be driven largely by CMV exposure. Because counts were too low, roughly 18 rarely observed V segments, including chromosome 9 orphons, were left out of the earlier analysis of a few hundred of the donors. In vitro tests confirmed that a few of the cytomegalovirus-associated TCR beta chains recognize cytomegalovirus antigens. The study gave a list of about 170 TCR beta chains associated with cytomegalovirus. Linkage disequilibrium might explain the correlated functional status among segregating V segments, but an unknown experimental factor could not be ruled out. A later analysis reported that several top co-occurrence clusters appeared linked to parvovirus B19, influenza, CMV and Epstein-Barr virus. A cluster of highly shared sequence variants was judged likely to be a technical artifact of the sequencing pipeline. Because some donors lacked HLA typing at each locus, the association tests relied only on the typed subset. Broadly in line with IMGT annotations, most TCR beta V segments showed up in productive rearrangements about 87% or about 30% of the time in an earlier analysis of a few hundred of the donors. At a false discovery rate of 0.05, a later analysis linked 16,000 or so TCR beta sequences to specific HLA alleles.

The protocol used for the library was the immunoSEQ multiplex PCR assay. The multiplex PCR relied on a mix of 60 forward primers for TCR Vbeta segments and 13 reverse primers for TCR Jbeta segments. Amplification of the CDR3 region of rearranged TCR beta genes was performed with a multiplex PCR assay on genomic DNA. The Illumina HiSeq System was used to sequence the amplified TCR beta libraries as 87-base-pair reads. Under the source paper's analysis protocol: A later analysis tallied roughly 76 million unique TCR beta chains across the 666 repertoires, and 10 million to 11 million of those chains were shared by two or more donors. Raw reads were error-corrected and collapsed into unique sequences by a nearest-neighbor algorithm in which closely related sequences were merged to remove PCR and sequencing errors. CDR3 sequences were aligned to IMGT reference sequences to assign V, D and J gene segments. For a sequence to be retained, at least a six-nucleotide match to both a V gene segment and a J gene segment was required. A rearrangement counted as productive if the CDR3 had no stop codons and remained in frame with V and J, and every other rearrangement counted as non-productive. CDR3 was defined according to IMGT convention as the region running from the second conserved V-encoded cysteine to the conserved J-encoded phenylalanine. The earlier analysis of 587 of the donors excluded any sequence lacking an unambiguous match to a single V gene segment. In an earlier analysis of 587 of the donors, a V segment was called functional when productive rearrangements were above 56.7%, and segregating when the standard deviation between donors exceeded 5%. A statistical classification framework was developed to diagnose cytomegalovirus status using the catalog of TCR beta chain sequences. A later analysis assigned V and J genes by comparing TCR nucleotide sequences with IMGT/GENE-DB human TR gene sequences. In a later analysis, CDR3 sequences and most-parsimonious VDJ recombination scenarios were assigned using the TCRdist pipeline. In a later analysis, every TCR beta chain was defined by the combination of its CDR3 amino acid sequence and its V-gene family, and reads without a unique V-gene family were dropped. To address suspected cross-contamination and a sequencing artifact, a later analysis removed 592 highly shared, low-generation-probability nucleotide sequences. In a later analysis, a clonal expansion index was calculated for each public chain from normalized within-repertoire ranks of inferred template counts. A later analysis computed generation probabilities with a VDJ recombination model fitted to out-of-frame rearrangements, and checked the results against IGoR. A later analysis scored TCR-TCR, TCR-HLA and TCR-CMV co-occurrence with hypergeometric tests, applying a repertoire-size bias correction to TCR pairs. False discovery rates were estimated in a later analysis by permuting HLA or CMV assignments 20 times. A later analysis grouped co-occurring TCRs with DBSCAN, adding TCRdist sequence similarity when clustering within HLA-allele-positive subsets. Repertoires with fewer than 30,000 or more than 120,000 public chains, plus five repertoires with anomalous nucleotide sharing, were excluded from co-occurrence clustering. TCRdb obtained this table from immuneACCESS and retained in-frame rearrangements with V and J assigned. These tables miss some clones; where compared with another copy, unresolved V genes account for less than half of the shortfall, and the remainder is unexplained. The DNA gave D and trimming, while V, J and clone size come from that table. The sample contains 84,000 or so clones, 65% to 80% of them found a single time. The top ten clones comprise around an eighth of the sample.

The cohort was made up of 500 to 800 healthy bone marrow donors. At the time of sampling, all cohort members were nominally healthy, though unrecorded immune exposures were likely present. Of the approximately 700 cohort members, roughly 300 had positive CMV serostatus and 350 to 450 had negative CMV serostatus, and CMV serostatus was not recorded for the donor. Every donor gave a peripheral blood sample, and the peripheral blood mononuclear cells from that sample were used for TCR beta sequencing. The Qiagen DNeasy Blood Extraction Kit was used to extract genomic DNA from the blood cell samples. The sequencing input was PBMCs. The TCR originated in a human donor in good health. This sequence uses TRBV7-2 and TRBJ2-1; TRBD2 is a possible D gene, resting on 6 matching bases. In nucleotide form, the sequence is TGTGCCAGCAGCTTAGCGTTCACTAGCAGTGAGCAGTTCTTC. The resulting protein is CASSLAFTSSEQFF.